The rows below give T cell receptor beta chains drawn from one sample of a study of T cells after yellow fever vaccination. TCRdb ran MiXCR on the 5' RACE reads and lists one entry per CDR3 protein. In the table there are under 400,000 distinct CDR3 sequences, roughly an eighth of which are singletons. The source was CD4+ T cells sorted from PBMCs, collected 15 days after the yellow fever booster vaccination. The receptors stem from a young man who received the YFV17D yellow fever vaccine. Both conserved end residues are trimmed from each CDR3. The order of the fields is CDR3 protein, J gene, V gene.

ASSQVADYNEKLF,TRBJ1-4,TRBV4-3
ASSGLAFLDTQY,TRBJ2-3,TRBV5-8
ASSLVGGGQETQY,TRBJ2-5,TRBV5-4
ASSITGAPNNEQF,TRBJ2-1,TRBV19
ASSYTDGTGYT,TRBJ1-2,TRBV6-5
ATSAQTGYNEQF,TRBJ2-1,TRBV24-1
ASSSPPAGANVLT,TRBJ2-6,TRBV5-6
ASSKYQETQY,TRBJ2-5,TRBV7-2
ASSLSARRILVY,TRBJ2-7,TRBV27
AISEPSGRRKETQY,TRBJ2-5,TRBV10-3
ASSLYGSNNEQF,TRBJ2-1,TRBV27
ASSLWAAKVPGANVLT,TRBJ2-6,TRBV7-2
ASSNGVYSGNTIY,TRBJ1-3,TRBV6-5
ASSLGGSYYNEQF,TRBJ2-1,TRBV12-3/TRBV12-4
SARDPLATQY,TRBJ2-5,TRBV20-1
ASSFLIQETQY,TRBJ2-5,TRBV7-2
ASSEQGEDNEQF,TRBJ2-1,TRBV6-5
ASSDLGIQPQH,TRBJ1-5,TRBV2
ASSHGNREGIYGYT,TRBJ1-2,TRBV4-1
SVLTGPLDTQY,TRBJ2-3,TRBV29-1
SARDSLRVYSPLH,TRBJ1-6,TRBV20-1
ASSLDPTGTGGAKNIQY,TRBJ2-4,TRBV5-1
ASSLEGLSAYNEQF,TRBJ2-1,TRBV5-1
ASSRGGFPGGELF,TRBJ2-2,TRBV28
ASSLETGLETQY,TRBJ2-5,TRBV5-1
ASSEVVGQTQY,TRBJ2-5,TRBV2
ASSFRSTGELF,TRBJ2-2,TRBV7-9
ASSLGGLTQFEQF,TRBJ2-1,TRBV11-3
ASSLDRGDYEQY,TRBJ2-7,TRBV5-1
ASSVGGKSTDTQY,TRBJ2-3,TRBV9
SASEGGRGSHTQY,TRBJ2-3,TRBV20-1
ASSYQGSVTYEQY,TRBJ2-7,TRBV7-2
ASSPGGAGELF,TRBJ2-2,TRBV11-2
ASSQGLAASYEQY,TRBJ2-7,TRBV4-3
ASSVTQGSLYNEQF,TRBJ2-1,TRBV9
ASSQDWRDNEQF,TRBJ2-1,TRBV14
ASSAGTSPDTQY,TRBJ2-3,TRBV12-3/TRBV12-4
ASSFMGQGSYNSPLH,TRBJ1-6,TRBV28
ASSLPGTTEAF,TRBJ1-1,TRBV6-5
ASSYYRVGEQY,TRBJ2-7,TRBV12-3/TRBV12-4
ASTPLGGGFGELF,TRBJ2-2,TRBV12-3/TRBV12-4
ASSYSSRGVRMNTEAF,TRBJ1-1,TRBV6-2/TRBV6-3
ATQRTQGQETQY,TRBJ2-5,TRBV6-2/TRBV6-3
ASSLARVDVYGYT,TRBJ1-2,TRBV7-8
ASSFSGTDTQY,TRBJ2-3,TRBV5-1